This T cell receptor beta chain was captured by sequencing in a study of long-term antiretroviral therapy in people with HIV. Study-level results: ART was followed by higher diversity that remained below transplant donor controls.

Sequencing used immunoSEQ v3.0 at survey level. Data came from immunoSEQ multiplex PCR; TCRdb stores just in-frame clones and leaves some out. The sample includes about 28,000 clones, 95% seen only once; the top ten take 3.1%. On this clone: Its matching antigen is unknown.

This CDR3 has 16 residues. Germline CDR1 reads GTSNPN; CDR2 reads SVGIG (reference sequence). J lost 3 bases, V lost 1 base, and 8 bases had no gene match. Each donor had at least one pre-ART and at least two post-ART PBMC samples. Without exception, participants with HIV were treated in the United States. The study used samples holding roughly 1-10 million cryopreserved PBMC before DNA extraction. This clonotype was sampled from a man over 45 with HIV. This specimen consisted of unsorted PBMCs, obtained 5.3 years after starting antiretroviral therapy. The chain has TRBV30 and TRBJ2-7; 11 bases are shared with TRBD2. The CDR3 DNA follows: TGTGCCTGGAGTGGGGCTAGCGGGGGGTTCTACTACGAGCAGTACTTC. It translates to CAWSGASGGFYYEQYF.